This T cell receptor (beta chain) was recovered during a study of technical replicates of blood from a few donors. This clone was recorded a few times. TCRdb's copy holds only in-frame clones and misses some; the assay was immunoSEQ multiplex PCR. Among 95,000 to 100,000 clones listed, almost 96% were seen once. Sequencing was done on a sample of T cells isolated from PBMCs. The TCR was taken from a human donor in good health.

Written as DNA, the CDR3 is TGTGCCAGCAGAGCCTCCGGACAGCCCCGGGCTAACTATGGCTACACCTTC. Protein: CASRASGQPRANYGYTF. The chain has TRBV5-5 and TRBJ1-2, with a weak D call TRBD1 (6 bases). The CDR3 has 17 amino acids. Trimming removed 5 bases at V and 0 bases at J, with 20 bases between. The V gene's germline CDR1 is SGHKS and CDR2 YYEKEE (reference sequence).